These 25 T cell receptor beta chains were sequenced from one sample in a study of T cell repertoires in cytomegalovirus infection. TCRdb recomputed calls from the reads with MiXCR, one row per CDR3 protein. The table shows under 850,000 distinct CDR3 sequences, with roughly a third occurring only once. The sequenced sample consisted of PBMCs. The receptors here all came from a human donor in good health (CMV status not recorded). Some clones in this sample may be carry-over from other donors' samples.

The chain uses TRBV30 and TRBJ1-1; D gene unclear. V was pared by 4 bases and J by 11 bases, with 17 bases between. Germline CDR1 is GTSNPN and CDR2 is SVGIG (reference sequence). This CDR3 comprises 12 residues. Here the CDR3 DNA reads TGTGCCTGGAATCCTGGGCCCCAAAGGGCTTTCTTT. Translated: CAWNPGPQRAFF.

V usage is TRBV29-1 and J usage is TRBJ1-4; the D is unclear. The germline CDR1 and CDR2 sequences are SQVTM and ANQGSEA. The CDR3 runs to 16 residues. Trimming removed 4 bases at V and 1 base at J, with 16 bases between. Here the CDR3 reads CSVANPSEGTNEKLFF. In nucleotides, the CDR3 is TGCAGCGTTGCAAATCCATCAGAGGGAACTAATGAAAAACTGTTTTTT. Together with reference TRBV29-1 and TRBJ1-4, the CDR3 gives the full variable domain: SAVISQKPSRDICQRGTSLTIQCQVDSQVTMMFWYRQQPGQSLTLIATANQGSEATYESGFVIDKFPISRPNLTFSTLTVSNMSPEDSSIYLCSVANPSEGTNEKLFFGSGTQLSVL.

The CDR3 DNA follows: TGCGCCAGCAGCTTGGAAGGACAGGGTAGCCATGAGCAGTTCTTC. It specifies CASSLEGQGSHEQFF. This sequence joins TRBV5-1 and TRBJ2-1; 8 nucleotides agree with TRBD1. V lost 0 bases and J lost 8; bases outside the gene matches: 7. The CDR3 has 15 residues. The germline V gene has CDR1 SGHRS and CDR2 YFSETQ.

The chain uses TRBV7-3 and TRBJ2-1; D ambiguous. V dropped 7 bases and J dropped 6 bases, with 13 bases sitting between them. Germline-derived CDR1 and CDR2 are SGHTA and FQGTGA. The CDR3 has 13 residues. CDR3 loop: CASTVGPVNEQFF. The CDR3 nucleotides read TGTGCCAGCACCGTAGGCCCGGTCAATGAGCAGTTCTTC.

This clonotype was observed many times. The chain recombines TRBV7-2 with TRBJ1-1; no firm D call. V lost 1 base and J 1 base, leaving 4 bases between the germline ends. This CDR3 spans 13 amino acids. Germline CDR1 SGHTA, CDR2 FQGNSA. The CDR3, as DNA: TGTGCCAGCAGCTTAGTCGCGAACACTGAAGCTTTCTTT. Translation gives CASSLVANTEAFF. Looking up the rest from reference TRBV7-2 and TRBJ1-1 gives the full variable domain: GAGVSQSPSNKVTEKGKDVELRCDPISGHTALYWYRQSLGQGLEFLIYFQGNSAPDKSGLPSDRFSAERTGGSVSTLTIQRTQQEDSAVYLCASSLVANTEAFFGQGTRLTVV.

V is TRBV7-2 and J is TRBJ2-7, with 13 bases that match TRBD2. The ends lost 5 bases at V and 2 bases at J; junction bases unmatched: 6. The CDR3 length is 16 residues. CDR1 SGHTA and CDR2 FQGNSA come from the germline V gene. The CDR3 loop is CASSPVGLAGTYEQYF. CDR3 nucleotides: TGTGCCAGCAGCCCAGTGGGACTAGCGGGAACCTACGAGCAGTACTTC.

CDR3 DNA sequence: TGTGCCAGCAAGGATAGCGGGTATATAAGCTCCTACAATGAGCAGTTCTTC. Its translation is CASKDSGYISSYNEQFF. The V call is TRBV28, the J call TRBJ2-1; 7 bases match TRBD2. Germline lookup yields CDR1 MDHEN and CDR2 SYDVKM. This CDR3 spans 17 amino acids. The V segment lost 7 bases and the J segment 0 bases; nucleotides outside the gene matches: 12.

This clonotype was found a few times. The chain carries TRBV20-1 and TRBJ2-2; tentative D call: TRBD1 (6 bases). The CDR3 totals 16 residues. Trimming cost V 4 bases and J 0 bases, with 15 bases left between them. The germline CDR1 and CDR2 sequences are DFQATT and SNEGSKA (reference sequence). The DNA of the CDR3 is TGCAGTGCTACCCAAAACAGGGATCCGAACACCGGGGAGCTGTTTTTT. Translation: CSATQNRDPNTGELFF.

J is TRBJ2-7 and V is TRBV20-1; tentative D call: TRBD2 (5 bases). The V end was cut by 6 bases, the J end by 6 bases, with 18 bases between. Germline CDR1 is DFQATT and CDR2 is SNEGSKA (reference sequence). The CDR3 is 13 amino acids. CDR3 sequence: CSAQEELVSEQYF. For the CDR3, the DNA is TGCAGTGCCCAAGAGGAACTAGTCAGCGAGCAGTACTTC.

There are many counts of this clonotype. The rearrangement links TRBV7-2 to TRBJ1-2; D gene unclear. Germline assignment: CDR1 SGHTA and CDR2 FQGNSA. This CDR3 is 15 amino acids long. Trimming stripped 1 base from V and 6 bases from J, with 15 bases between. The chain's CDR3 is CASSLGLAVPNGYTF. The DNA for the CDR3 is TGTGCCAGCAGCTTAGGGCTCGCGGTCCCGAATGGCTACACCTTC.

This chain uses TRBV27 with TRBJ2-3, with 9 positions matching TRBD2. The CDR3 consists of 18 residues. The germline CDR1 and CDR2 sequences are MNHEY and SMNVEV (reference sequence). The ends lost 4 bases at V and 0 bases at J; junction bases unmatched: 11. This CDR3 reads CASSSPSGRSVSTDTQYF. In DNA form, the CDR3 reads TGTGCCAGCAGTTCCCCCAGCGGGAGGTCCGTTAGCACAGATACGCAGTATTTT.

The CDR3: CASGETSSGNREGNEQFF. CDR3 coding DNA: TGTGCCAGCGGTGAGACGTCTAGCGGGAATCGGGAGGGTAATGAGCAGTTCTTC. The rearrangement uses TRBV27 and TRBJ2-1, with 9 bases fitting TRBD2. CDR1 and CDR2 from the germline V gene are MNHEY and SMNVEV (reference sequence). The CDR3 covers 18 residues. With 8 bases clipped from V and 7 bases from J, the junction kept 21 bases outside the gene matches.

In this sample, this clonotype turned up a few times. The chain joins TRBV12-3 or TRBV12-4 to TRBJ1-5, with no clear D. The CDR3 has 13 residues. Trimming shortened V by 5 bases and J by 3 bases, and 8 bases separated the two germline ends. The CDR3 region has the DNA TGTGCCAGCAGTCCACAGTTCAATCAGCCCCAGCATTTT. It translates to CASSPQFNQPQHF.

In its sample, this clonotype was seen many times. The chain uses TRBV12-3 or TRBV12-4 and TRBJ1-3; 11 positions match TRBD1. There are 14 residues in the CDR3. J was trimmed by 3 bases and V by 6 bases; bases with no gene match: 1. Here the CDR3 DNA reads TGTGCCAGCAGGGGACAGGGGGGTGGAAACACCATATATTTT. As protein: CASRGQGGGNTIYF.

This clonotype was observed a handful of times. The chain has TRBV7-8 and TRBJ1-2; D gene ambiguous. This CDR3 region has 16 residues. Germline CDR1 is SGHVS and CDR2 is FQNEAQ. V lost 11 bases and J 4 bases, leaving 26 bases between the germline ends. CDR3 in DNA: TGTGCCTGGTCCGATCAGGCCCGACTTCCCCTCTATGGCTACACCTTC. As protein: CAWSDQARLPLYGYTF.

Note on this clonotype: A much larger clone lies a single base off, so this may be a read error. The genes are TRBV12-3 or TRBV12-4 and TRBJ1-1; no firm D call. The CDR3 has 14 amino acids. CDR3 bases: TGTGCCAGCAGTTTGACCCGATGGAACACTAAAGCTTTCTTT. The encoded protein is CASSLTRWNTKAFF.

This chain uses TRBV4-1 with TRBJ1-1; maybe TRBD1 (5 bases). V lost 4 bases to trimming and J lost 4 bases, with 19 bases between them. The CDR3 runs to 16 residues. Germline V gene sequence: CDR1 MGHRA, CDR2 YSYEKL. CDR3 nucleotides: TGCGCCAGCAGCCTAGCCGGGGCCAAGGATGGCACTGAAGCTTTCTTT. It codes for CASSLAGAKDGTEAFF.

A few counts support this clonotype. This chain joins TRBV7-2 and TRBJ2-7; 7 bases fit TRBD1. V gave up 6 bases and J gave up 2 bases; unmatched junction bases: 10. This CDR3 has 15 residues. Looked up from germline, CDR1 is SGHTA and CDR2 is FQGNSA. CDR3 DNA sequence: TGTGCCAGCAGACCCACCGGGACAGATACCTACGAGCAGTACTTC. Translating it yields CASRPTGTDTYEQYF.

This clonotype was seen a handful of times. The chain is built from TRBV7-6 and TRBJ1-6; no clear D gene. V lost 3 bases, J lost 10 bases, and 10 bases lay in between. The CDR3 covers 13 residues. Germline assignment: CDR1 SGHVS and CDR2 FNYEAQ. DNA for the CDR3: TGTGCCAGCAGCTTCTCCCCCGAATCACCCCTCCACTTT. Translation gives CASSFSPESPLHF.

Concerning this clonotype: Since a much larger clone is just one base distant, this may be a read error. The chain carries TRBV19 and TRBJ1-2, with TRBD1 as a possible D gene (6 bases). Germline V gives CDR1 LNHDA, CDR2 SQIVND (reference sequence). V was trimmed by 6 bases and J by 4 bases, leaving 15 bases between them. This CDR3 is 14 amino acids long. CDR3 sequence: CASSPGGGAYGYTF. DNA of the CDR3: TGTGCCAGTAGCCCGGGCGGGGGGGCCTATGGCTACACCTTC.

This clonotype occurred a few times. The rearrangement joins TRBV29-1 to TRBJ2-7; D might be TRBD1 (6 bases). The CDR3 sequence is 14 residues long. V lost 5 bases to trimming and J lost 1 base, with 15 bases between them. Per germline, CDR1 SQVTM and CDR2 ANQGSEA. CDR3 DNA: TGCAGCGTTATGCCGCAGACAGGATCCTACGAGCAGTACTTC. This encodes CSVMPQTGSYEQYF.

The genes are TRBV9 and TRBJ2-1, with a weak D call TRBD2 (6 bases). There are 15 residues in the CDR3. Trimming left V 0 bases short and J 4 bases short, with 11 bases between. The germline CDR1 and CDR2 sequences are SGDLS and YYNGEE. The CDR3 region has the DNA TGTGCCAGCAGCGTAGCTACTAGCAGTTACAATGAGCAGTTCTTC. Its translation: CASSVATSSYNEQFF.

CDR3 sequence: CASSLDGGANVLTF. The CDR3 coding sequence is TGTGCCAGCAGCTTAGATGGCGGGGCCAACGTCCTGACTTTC. The rearrangement uses TRBV7-9 and TRBJ2-6; D not resolved. With 1 base removed from V and 4 bases from J, the gap between germline ends came to 5 bases. There are 14 residues in the CDR3. The germline CDR1 and CDR2 sequences are SEHNR and FQNEAQ (reference sequence).

V and J are TRBV4-1 and TRBJ1-4; 11 bases are a match to TRBD1. The CDR3 totals 15 residues. CDR1 is MGHRA, CDR2 YSYEKL, per germline. V lost 4 bases, J lost 6 bases, and 4 bases stayed unmatched. The CDR3 sequence: CASSRPGQGDEKLFF. The CDR3 DNA follows: TGCGCCAGCAGCCGACCGGGACAGGGGGATGAAAAACTGTTTTTT.

A remark on this clonotype: The junction does not match germline at one end; this may be a read error. This chain uses TRBV30 with TRBJ2-7, with D perhaps matching TRBD1 or TRBD2 (6 bases each). This CDR3 region has 14 residues. Germline-derived CDR1 and CDR2 are GTSNPN and SVGIG (reference sequence). Here the CDR3 reads CSWRGWERSYEQYF. Written as DNA, the CDR3 is TGTTCCTGGAGGGGGTGGGAGCGCTCCTACGAGCAGTACTTC.